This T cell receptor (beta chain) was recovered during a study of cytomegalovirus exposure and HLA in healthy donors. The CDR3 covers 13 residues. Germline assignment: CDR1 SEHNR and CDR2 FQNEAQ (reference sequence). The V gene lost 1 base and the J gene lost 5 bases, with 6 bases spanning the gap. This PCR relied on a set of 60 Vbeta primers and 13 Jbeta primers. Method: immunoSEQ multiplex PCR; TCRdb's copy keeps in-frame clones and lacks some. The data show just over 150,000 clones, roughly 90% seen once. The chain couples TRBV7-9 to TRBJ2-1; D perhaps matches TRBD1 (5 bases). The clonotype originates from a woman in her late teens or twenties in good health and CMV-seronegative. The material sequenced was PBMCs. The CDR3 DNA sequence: TGTGCCAGCAGCTTAGGACAGCACAATGAGCAGTTCTTC. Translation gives CASSLGQHNEQFF.